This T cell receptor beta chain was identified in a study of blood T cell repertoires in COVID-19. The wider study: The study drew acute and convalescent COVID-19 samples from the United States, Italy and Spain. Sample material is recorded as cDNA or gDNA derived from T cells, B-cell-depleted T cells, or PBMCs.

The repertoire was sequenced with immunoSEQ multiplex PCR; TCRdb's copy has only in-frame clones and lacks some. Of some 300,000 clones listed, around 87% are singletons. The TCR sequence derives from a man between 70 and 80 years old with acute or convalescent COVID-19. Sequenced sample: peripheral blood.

CDR3 nucleotides: TGCGCCAGCAGCCGAAGTCACGGGACAGGAGGCGAGCAGTACTTC. Protein: CASSRSHGTGGEQYF. The chain joins TRBV4-3 to TRBJ2-7; 8 nucleotides line up with TRBD1. The CDR3 loop spans 15 amino acids. V dropped 4 bases and J dropped 6; count of bases not matched to a gene: 11. Germline V gene data show CDR1 as LGHNA and CDR2 as YSLEER.